This TCR beta chain was sequenced during a study of shared clonotypes between healthy human individuals. Study-level background: Researchers drew samples from a couple of women and a few men aged 18 to 49. Study-wide results and limits: Limitation of the genetic and exposure-history diversity represented came from the few donors.

Only Caucasian adults living in Nashville, Tennessee served as donors. Worth noting for this clone: Its antigen remains unidentified.

The CDR3 spans 16 residues. The V and J ends lost 3 bases and 5 bases, in that order; junction bases with no gene match: 5. CDR1 ENHRY and CDR2 SYGVKD come from the germline V gene. The assay used deep level. Assay used: immunoSEQ multiplex PCR; TCRdb lists only in-frame clones, some missing. The profile shows 530,000 or so clones, over 60% of them singletons. The receptor was isolated from a woman aged 40 to 50 in good health. Some clones in this sample may be carry-over from other donors' samples. What was sequenced was PBMCs. This rearrangement joins TRBV10-3 to TRBJ2-1; TRBD2 matches 12 bases. The CDR3 spells CAISDRTSGADNEQFF. CDR3 in DNA: TGTGCCATCAGTGACCGGACTAGCGGGGCCGACAATGAGCAGTTCTTC.